This T cell receptor beta chain was observed in a study of shared clonotypes between healthy human individuals. The CDR3 length is 15 residues. V shed 2 bases and J 9 bases; nucleotides not matched to a gene: 7. From germline, CDR1 is SGHRS and CDR2 YFSETQ. As concerns this clone: Antigen specificity is unknown.

Regarding the study as a whole: Non-shared clonotypes showed lower generation probabilities than clonotypes common to all four donors.

In the original processing: Junction-only sequences without quality scores came from ImmunoSEQ, so filtering differed. Only in-frame clones appear in the TCRdb table, and some are missing; sequencing was by immunoSEQ multiplex PCR. D and trimming come from the DNA, and the V and J calls and clone size come from that table. The sample lists over a million clones, about 75% occurring once. The specimen sequenced was memory CD4+ T cells sorted from blood. Subset of the sample: CD45RA-negative fraction. The sequence was collected from a man between 18 and 35 years old in good health. V is TRBV5-1 and J is TRBJ2-1; the match to TRBD2 covers 11 bases. This CDR3 is CASSLNSGRVGEQFF. The CDR3, as DNA: TGCGCCAGCAGCTTAAATAGCGGGAGGGTGGGTGAGCAGTTCTTC.